The clone carrying this TCR beta chain was counted ten times or more. No antigen is known for it. The data were taken from a study of molecular identifiers for immune sequencing clone quantification. Points from the study as a whole: In naive cells, clones above 20 RNA copies held under 1% of molecules, whereas in effector cells they held over 99%.

MiXCR, applied by TCRdb to the PCR reads, yields one record per CDR3 protein. Of about half a million distinct CDR3 sequences in the sample, about a fifth were seen once. Preparation of naive CD8 libraries involved roughly 19,000 to 1,000,000 sorted cells and 10%, 30% or 50% RNA. Sorting recovered naive CD8 T cells on a CD8+CD4-CCR7+CD45RA+ profile. CDR3 length: 18 amino acids. The trim removed 6 bases at V and 1 base at J, leaving 7 bases unmatched. The clonotype originates from a human donor in good health. Some libraries in this study had Jurkat cell RNA spiked in. The sequencing input was naive CD8+ T cells from blood, with Jurkat cell RNA spiked in. The subset: FACS-sorted CD8+CD4-CCR7+CD45RA+ naive T cells. The genes are TRBV12-3 or TRBV12-4 and TRBJ2-3, with TRBD2 matching over 16 bases. CDR3 residues: CASSLGLAGGPGTDTQYF. In DNA form, the CDR3 reads TGTGCCAGCAGCCTGGGACTAGCGGGAGGGCCGGGCACAGATACGCAGTATTTT.